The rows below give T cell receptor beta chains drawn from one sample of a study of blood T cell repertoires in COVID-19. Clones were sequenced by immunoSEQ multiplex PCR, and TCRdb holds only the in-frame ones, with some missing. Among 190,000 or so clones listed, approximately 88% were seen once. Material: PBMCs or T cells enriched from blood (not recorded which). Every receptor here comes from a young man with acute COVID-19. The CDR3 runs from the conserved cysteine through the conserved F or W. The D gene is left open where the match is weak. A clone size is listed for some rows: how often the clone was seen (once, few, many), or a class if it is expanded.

CDR3: CASSLVSGRAWNEQFF
DNA: TGCGCCAGCAGCTTGGTGAGCGGGAGGGCCTGGAATGAGCAGTTCTTC
V: TRBV5-1
length: 16
D: TRBD2
size: NA
J: TRBJ2-1

CDR3: CASSTLPVENEQYF
DNA: TGTGCCAGTAGTACCCTTCCCGTAGAAAACGAGCAGTACTTC
V: TRBV19
length: 14
D: NA
size: NA
J: TRBJ2-7

CDR3: CAIQRDTEAFF
DNA: TGTGCCATCCAACGGGACACTGAAGCTTTCTTT
V: TRBV10-3
length: 11
D: NA
size: NA
J: TRBJ1-1

CDR3: CASSPPGQIWELFF
DNA: TGTGCCAGCAGTCCGCCGGGACAGATCTGGGAGCTGTTTTTT
V: TRBV28
length: 14
D: TRBD1
size: NA
J: TRBJ2-2

CDR3: CASSQERSRGPQETQYF
DNA: TGTGCCAGCAGCCAAGAAAGGTCCAGGGGACCACAAGAGACCCAGTACTTC
V: TRBV3-1/TRBV3-2
length: 17
D: NA
size: few
J: TRBJ2-5

CDR3: CASSMDSLSYEQYF
DNA: TGTGCCAGTAGTATGGACTCTCTGTCCTACGAGCAGTACTTC
V: TRBV19
length: 14
D: NA
size: NA
J: TRBJ2-7

CDR3: CASSLRPPGRELFF
DNA: TGTGCCAGCAGCTTAAGGCCCCCAGGCAGGGAGCTGTTTTTT
V: TRBV7-3
length: 14
D: NA
size: NA
J: TRBJ2-2

CDR3: CAWSVRVGGETQYF
DNA: TGTGCCTGGAGTGTAAGAGTGGGAGGAGAGACCCAGTACTTC
V: TRBV30
length: 14
D: NA
size: NA
J: TRBJ2-5

CDR3: CASSVSPLAGGTGELFF
DNA: TGTGCCAGCAGCGTAAGCCCATTAGCGGGAGGCACCGGGGAGCTGTTTTTT
V: TRBV9
length: 17
D: TRBD2
size: NA
J: TRBJ2-2

CDR3: CASSRQNTEAFF
DNA: TGTGCCAGCAGCCGACAGAACACTGAAGCTTTCTTT
V: TRBV9
length: 12
D: NA
size: NA
J: TRBJ1-1

CDR3: CSGWDSQNTEAFF
DNA: TGCAGCGGGTGGGACAGCCAGAACACTGAAGCTTTCTTT
V: TRBV29-1
length: 13
D: TRBD1
size: few
J: TRBJ1-1

CDR3: CAIQGVLGNSPLHF
DNA: TGTGCCATACAGGGAGTCTTGGGTAATTCACCCCTCCACTTT
V: TRBV10-3
length: 14
D: NA
size: NA
J: TRBJ1-6

CDR3: CASSSKGLGDEQYF
DNA: TGTGCCAGCAGCTCCAAGGGACTCGGCGACGAGCAGTACTTC
V: TRBV9
length: 14
D: NA
size: NA
J: TRBJ2-7

CDR3: CASSLSSGRLHEQFF
DNA: TGTGCCAGCAGTTTAAGTAGCGGGAGATTGCATGAGCAGTTCTTC
V: TRBV28
length: 15
D: TRBD2
size: NA
J: TRBJ2-1